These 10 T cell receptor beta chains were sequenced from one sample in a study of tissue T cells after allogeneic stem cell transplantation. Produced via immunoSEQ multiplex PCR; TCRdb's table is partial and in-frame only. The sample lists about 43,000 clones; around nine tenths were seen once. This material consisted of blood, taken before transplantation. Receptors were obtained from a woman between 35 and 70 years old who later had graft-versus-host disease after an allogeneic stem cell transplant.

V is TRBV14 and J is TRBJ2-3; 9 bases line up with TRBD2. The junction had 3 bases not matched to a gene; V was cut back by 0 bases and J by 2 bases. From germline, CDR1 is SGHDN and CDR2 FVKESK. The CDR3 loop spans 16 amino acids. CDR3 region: CASSQDLAGLTDTQYF. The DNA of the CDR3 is TGTGCCAGCAGCCAAGACCTAGCGGGACTCACAGATACGCAGTATTTT.

The CDR3 sequence: CASSSNRGNTEAFF. For the CDR3, the DNA is TGTGCCAGCAGCTCCAACCGGGGAAACACTGAAGCTTTCTTT. V gene TRBV5-6 combines with J gene TRBJ1-1, with D unresolved. Germline V gene lookup returns CDR1 SGHDT and CDR2 YYEEEE. V was shortened by 3 bases and J by 2 bases, with 11 bases between the two germline ends. This CDR3 region has 14 residues.

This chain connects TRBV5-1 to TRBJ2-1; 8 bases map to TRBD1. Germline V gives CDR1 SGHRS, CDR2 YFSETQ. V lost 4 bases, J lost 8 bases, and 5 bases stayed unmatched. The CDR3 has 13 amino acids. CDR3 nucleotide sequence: TGCGCCAGCAGCACGGACAGGGCCGATGAGCAGTTCTTC. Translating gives CASSTDRADEQFF.

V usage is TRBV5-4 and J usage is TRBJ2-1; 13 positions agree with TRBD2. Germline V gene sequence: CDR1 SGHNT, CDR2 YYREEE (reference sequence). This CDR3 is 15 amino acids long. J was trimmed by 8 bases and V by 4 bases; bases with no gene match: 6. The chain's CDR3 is CASSPGLAGYDEQFF. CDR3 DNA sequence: TGTGCCAGCAGCCCGGGACTAGCGGGATACGATGAGCAGTTCTTC.

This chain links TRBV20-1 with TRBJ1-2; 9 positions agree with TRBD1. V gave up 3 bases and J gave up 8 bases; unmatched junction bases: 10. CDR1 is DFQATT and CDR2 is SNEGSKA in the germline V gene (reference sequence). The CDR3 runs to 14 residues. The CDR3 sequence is CSASHQQGAEGYTF. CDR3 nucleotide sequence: TGCAGTGCTAGTCACCAACAGGGGGCTGAAGGCTACACCTTC.

The CDR3 DNA follows: TGTGCCAGCAGCCAAAAGGACAGGGAGGGTCAGCCCCAGCATTTT. Translation: CASSQKDREGQPQHF. The chain combines TRBV4-2 with TRBJ1-5, with TRBD1 matching 8 bases. Trimming took 2 bases from V and 6 from J; bases not matched to a gene: 6. Germline CDR1 reads LGHNA; CDR2 reads YNFKEQ. The CDR3 runs 15 residues.

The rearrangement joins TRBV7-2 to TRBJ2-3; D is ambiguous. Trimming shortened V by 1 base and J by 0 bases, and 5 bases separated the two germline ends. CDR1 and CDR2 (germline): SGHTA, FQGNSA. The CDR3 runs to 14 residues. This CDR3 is CASSLGSSTDTQYF. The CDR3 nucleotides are TGTGCCAGCAGCTTAGGCAGTAGCACAGATACGCAGTATTTT.

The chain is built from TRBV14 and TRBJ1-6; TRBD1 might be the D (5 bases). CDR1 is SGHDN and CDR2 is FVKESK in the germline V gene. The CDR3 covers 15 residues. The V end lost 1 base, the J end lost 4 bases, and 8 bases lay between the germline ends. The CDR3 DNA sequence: TGTGCCAGCAGCCAAGGGGGACTGTATAATTCACCCCTCCACTTT. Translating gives CASSQGGLYNSPLHF.

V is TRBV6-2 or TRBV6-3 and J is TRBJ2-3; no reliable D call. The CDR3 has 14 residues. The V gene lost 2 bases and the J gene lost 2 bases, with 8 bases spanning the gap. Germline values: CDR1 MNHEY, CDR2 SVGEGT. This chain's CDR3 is CASSYVGHTDTQYF. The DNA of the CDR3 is TGTGCCAGCAGTTACGTTGGTCACACAGATACGCAGTATTTT.

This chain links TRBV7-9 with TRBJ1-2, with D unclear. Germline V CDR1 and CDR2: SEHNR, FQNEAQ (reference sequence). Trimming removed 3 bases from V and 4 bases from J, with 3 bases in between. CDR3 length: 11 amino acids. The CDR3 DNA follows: TGTGCCAGCAGCTTTGGCTATGGCTACACCTTC. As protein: CASSFGYGYTF. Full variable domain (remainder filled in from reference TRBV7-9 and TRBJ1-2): DTGVSQNPRHKITKRGQNVTFRCDPISEHNRLYWYRQTLGQGPEFLTYFQNEAQLEKSRLLSDRFSAERPKGSFSTLEIQRTEQGDSAMYLCASSFGYGYTFGSGTRLTVV.